Listed below are T cell receptor beta chains from one sample, sequenced in a study of identical twins. TCRdb called the 5' RACE reads again in MiXCR, with one record for every CDR3 protein. The repertoire has some 1,700,000 distinct CDR3 sequences, about 31% of them found once; the top ten carry more than 0.25%. The sequencing input was cord blood. The source is a newborn girl in good health. The CDR3 runs from the conserved cysteine through the conserved F or W. A D gene is named only where the DNA matches it firmly. Expanded clones get a size class; other rows say once, few or many, or leave the size out.

cdr3_nt | cdr3_aa | v_call | d_call | clone_size | j_call
TGTGCCAGCACCACTCGAGGACAGTTCAATCAGCCCCAGCATTTT | CASTTRGQFNQPQHF | TRBV6-1 | NA | NA | TRBJ1-5
TGTGCCAGCAGTGAATACCAATGGACAGGAAAAGACGGCTACACCTTC | CASSEYQWTGKDGYTF | TRBV25-1 | TRBD1 | many | TRBJ1-2
TGTGCCAGCAGCGTAGTAGGGCAGGCGAGCTCCTACAATGAGCAGTTCTTC | CASSVVGQASSYNEQFF | TRBV9 | NA | NA | TRBJ2-1
TGCGCCAGCAGCTACAGGGCCCTGGACGAGCAGTACTTC | CASSYRALDEQYF | TRBV5-1 | NA | few | TRBJ2-7
TGTGCCAGCAGCGGGAGTATGGCCGGGGAGCTGTTTTTT | CASSGSMAGELFF | TRBV28 | NA | few | TRBJ2-2
TGTGCCATCAGTGAGAGTGCAGGTACCTACGAGCAGTACTTC | CAISESAGTYEQYF | TRBV10-3 | NA | NA | TRBJ2-7
TGTGCCAGCAGCTTAGCTGGCCTAACCGAGCAAGAGACCCAGTACTTC | CASSLAGLTEQETQYF | TRBV7-9 | NA | few | TRBJ2-5
TGTGCCAGCAGTTACGCGTTTTACGAGCAGTACTTC | CASSYAFYEQYF | TRBV6-2/TRBV6-3 | NA | few | TRBJ2-7
TGCGCCAGCAGCTTGGTATTTCGACAGGCCGGCGATAATGAAAAACTGTTTTTT | CASSLVFRQAGDNEKLFF | TRBV5-1 | NA | NA | TRBJ1-4
TGTGCCAGCAGCCCGGCCCATAGCAATCAGCCCCAGCATTTT | CASSPAHSNQPQHF | TRBV12-3/TRBV12-4 | NA | NA | TRBJ1-5
TGTGCCAGCAGTTACTCGACCACCAGGACAGGCCGGAGCCAGTTCTTC | CASSYSTTRTGRSQFF | TRBV6-2/TRBV6-3 | TRBD1 | NA | TRBJ2-1
TGTGCCTGGACCCTAGCGGGGGGAGGAGATACGCAGTATTTT | CAWTLAGGGDTQYF | TRBV30 | TRBD2 | NA | TRBJ2-3
TGTGCCAGCAGCGTAGAGGCCGTTAGGGGGATAAATACGCAGTATTTT | CASSVEAVRGINTQYF | TRBV9 | NA | NA | TRBJ2-3
TGTGCCAGCGGGGGACCATCGAGCACAGATACGCAGTATTTT | CASGGPSSTDTQYF | TRBV28 | NA | once | TRBJ2-3
TGCAGTGCCTCCCAGGGGGGGAGGACGTTCTACGAGCAGTACTTC | CSASQGGRTFYEQYF | TRBV20-1 | NA | NA | TRBJ2-7
TGTGCCAGCAGCTTAAGCGGTGCGGGACGATATGGAGATGGCTACACCTTC | CASSLSGAGRYGDGYTF | TRBV7-6 | NA | NA | TRBJ1-2
TGTGCCACCAGCAGAGGTCCACAGGCCACCGGGGAGCTGTTTTTT | CATSRGPQATGELFF | TRBV15 | NA | NA | TRBJ2-2
TGTGCCAGCAGCTTGTCTAGGGTCCCCACAGATACGCAGTATTTT | CASSLSRVPTDTQYF | TRBV5-5 | NA | NA | TRBJ2-3
TGTGCCAGCAGTTACACCCTAGCGGCCGGATACGAGCAGTACTTC | CASSYTLAAGYEQYF | TRBV6-6 | TRBD2 | few | TRBJ2-7
TGTGCCATCAAGACTAGCGGGACAGATACGCAGTATTTT | CAIKTSGTDTQYF | TRBV10-3 | TRBD2 | many | TRBJ2-3
TGTGCCAGCAGTTTCGCGACAGGGAGGCCCGGCTATGGCTACACCTTC | CASSFATGRPGYGYTF | TRBV12-3/TRBV12-4 | TRBD1 | NA | TRBJ1-2
TGCGCCAGCAGCCCTCTGGGACAGGAACTAAATGAGCAGTTCTTC | CASSPLGQELNEQFF | TRBV5-1 | TRBD1 | once | TRBJ2-1
TGCGCCAGCAGCTTGGGGCAGGGGGGATCTGATGAGCAGTACTTC | CASSLGQGGSDEQYF | TRBV5-1 | NA | few | TRBJ2-7
TGTGCCAGCTCGGGAGGTTTTCTCGCGGGCGCGTACAAGCAGTACTTC | CASSGGFLAGAYKQYF | TRBV12-3/TRBV12-4 | TRBD2 | NA | TRBJ2-5
TGTGCCAGCAGTTCAGAGGTACACACTGAAGCTTTCTTT | CASSSEVHTEAFF | TRBV12-3/TRBV12-4 | NA | NA | TRBJ1-1